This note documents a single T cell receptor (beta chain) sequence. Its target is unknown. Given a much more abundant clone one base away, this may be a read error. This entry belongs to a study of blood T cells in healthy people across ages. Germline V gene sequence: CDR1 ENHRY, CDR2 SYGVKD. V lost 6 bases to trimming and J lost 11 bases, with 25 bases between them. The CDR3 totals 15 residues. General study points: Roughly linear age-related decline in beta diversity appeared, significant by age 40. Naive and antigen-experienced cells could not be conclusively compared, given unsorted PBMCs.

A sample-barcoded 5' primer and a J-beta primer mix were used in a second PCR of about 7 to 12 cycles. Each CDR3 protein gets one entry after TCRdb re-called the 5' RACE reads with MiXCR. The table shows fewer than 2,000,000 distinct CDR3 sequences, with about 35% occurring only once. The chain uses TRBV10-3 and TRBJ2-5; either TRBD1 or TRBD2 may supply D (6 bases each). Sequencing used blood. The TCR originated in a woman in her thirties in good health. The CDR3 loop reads CAIRPGGKIHNEQYF. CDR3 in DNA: TGTGCCATCAGGCCCGGGGGCAAGATACACAATGAGCAGTACTTC.